The next 27 T cell receptor beta chains were all read from a single sample in a study of T cells in Graves' hyperthyroidism and ophthalmopathy. The investigators amplified TCR beta CDR3 regions from RNA transcripts. Primed by the HTBI set, a first-round RT-PCR was run on the TCR CDR3. TCRdb recomputed calls from the multiplex PCR reads with MiXCR, one row per CDR3 protein. The table records about 700,000 distinct CDR3 sequences, 45% of them present only once. The sample taken for sequencing was peripheral blood or thyroid tissue (not recorded which). These receptors came from an adult man with Graves' disease, either hyperthyroidism or ophthalmopathy (not recorded which).

In its sample, this clonotype was seen many times. The J gene is TRBJ1-1, the V gene TRBV5-1, with D unclear. Per germline, CDR1 SGHRS and CDR2 YFSETQ. V lost 0 bases to trimming and J lost 3 bases, with 9 bases between them. The CDR3 has 14 amino acids. This chain's CDR3 is CASSLAWRDTEAFF. CDR3 coding DNA: TGCGCCAGCAGCTTGGCCTGGAGGGACACTGAAGCTTTCTTT.

As to this clonotype: A much larger clone lies one base from this, so it may be a read error. The chain uses TRBV7-8 and TRBJ1-6, with a possible D match to TRBD1 (5 bases). V gave up 0 bases and J gave up 8 bases, with 8 bases separating them. The CDR3 runs to 14 residues. Germline lookup yields CDR1 SGHVS and CDR2 FQNEAQ. This CDR3 is CASSLAQVHSPLHF. DNA for the CDR3: TGTGCCAGCAGCTTAGCACAGGTCCATTCACCCCTCCACTTT.

The rearrangement joins TRBV20-1 to TRBJ2-7; perhaps D is TRBD1 or TRBD2 (5 bases each). The CDR3 runs 14 residues. In germline, CDR1 is DFQATT, CDR2 SNEGSKA (reference sequence). V lost 0 bases, J lost 6 bases, and 15 bases lay in between. This CDR3 reads CSAREGRWGPEQYF. The CDR3 DNA is TGCAGTGCTAGAGAGGGACGTTGGGGCCCCGAGCAGTACTTC.

The chain employs TRBV20-1 and TRBJ2-7, with a possible D match to TRBD2 (6 bases). This CDR3 has 15 residues. CDR1 DFQATT and CDR2 SNEGSKA come from the germline V gene (reference sequence). V lost 4 bases, J lost 0 bases, and 16 bases lay in between. CDR3 sequence (DNA): TGCAGTGCTAAGGAGGGGTTCGGTGTCTCCTACGAGCAGTACTTC. Translation gives CSAKEGFGVSYEQYF.

This clonotype was seen at least ten times. V usage is TRBV20-1 and J usage is TRBJ2-2; 9 bases are shared with TRBD1. After removal of 5 bases from V and 3 bases from J, the junction contained 10 bases not matched to a gene. This CDR3 has 16 residues. Germline CDR1 and CDR2: DFQATT and SNEGSKA (reference sequence). The CDR3 coding sequence is TGCAGTGCTCGCACCGGACAGGGGTCCGACACCGGGGAGCTGTTTTTT. Amino acids: CSARTGQGSDTGELFF.

The rearrangement links TRBV25-1 to TRBJ1-6; TRBD1 matches 8 bases. The germline V gene has CDR1 MGHDK and CDR2 SYGVNS. The V and J ends lost 8 bases and 15 bases, in that order; junction bases with no gene match: 6. This CDR3 contains 11 residues. In DNA, the CDR3 is TGTGCCAGCGACAGGGGATTGCACCTCCACTTT. Its protein product is CASDRGLHLHF.

To note about this clonotype: The CDR3 ends on some other residue instead of the conserved phenylalanine or tryptophan, so this is likely a read error. This rearrangement joins TRBV11-2 to TRBJ1-6; D ambiguous. The germline V gene has CDR1 SGHAT and CDR2 FQNNGV. The V gene lost 8 bases and the J gene lost 0 bases, with 14 bases spanning the gap. This CDR3 region has 16 residues. CDR3: CASQGPRTSYNSPLHL. The CDR3 nucleotides read TGTGCCAGCCAAGGACCGCGTACCTCCTATAATTCACCCCTCCACCTT.

J is TRBJ2-7 and V is TRBV6-1; TRBD1 matches at 8 bases. Germline V gene sequence: CDR1 MNHNS, CDR2 SASEGT. J lost 6 bases, V lost 7 bases, and 8 bases had no gene match. This CDR3 is built from 13 residues. CDR3 amino acids: CASMEGTGPEQYF. CDR3 nucleotides: TGTGCCAGCATGGAAGGGACAGGCCCCGAGCAGTACTTC.

This clonotype occurred many times. The chain combines TRBV12-3 or TRBV12-4 with TRBJ1-6, with 7 bases that match TRBD1. The J segment lost 11 bases and the V segment lost 3 bases, leaving 4 bases of the junction unmatched. The CDR3 sequence is 13 residues long. The CDR3 protein is CASSLYRGPPLHF. The CDR3 coding sequence is TGTGCCAGCAGTTTGTACAGGGGCCCACCCCTCCACTTT.

This clonotype turned up a few times. V usage is TRBV6-5 and J usage is TRBJ1-6; D unclear. Trimming shortened V by 5 bases and J by 8 bases, and 7 bases separated the two germline ends. The CDR3 totals 12 residues. Per the germline V gene, CDR1 is MNHEY and CDR2 is SVGAGI. The CDR3: CASSEVDSPLHF. The DNA of the CDR3 is TGTGCCAGCAGTGAAGTGGATTCACCCCTCCACTTT.

The chain has TRBV15 and TRBJ1-2, with D possibly matching TRBD1 (5 bases). This CDR3 spans 13 amino acids. Germline CDR1 LNHNV, CDR2 YYDKDF (reference sequence). V gave up 4 bases and J gave up 2 bases, with 8 bases separating them. The CDR3 protein is CATSTDRNYGYTF. DNA of the CDR3: TGTGCCACCAGCACCGACAGAAACTATGGCTACACCTTC.

This clonotype was seen a few times. The chain is built from TRBV19 and TRBJ2-2, with a possible D match to TRBD1 (6 bases). The V end lost 0 bases, the J end lost 14 bases, and 10 bases lay between the germline ends. CDR1 is LNHDA, CDR2 SQIVND, per germline (reference sequence). The CDR3 runs to 12 residues. The CDR3 sequence is CASSIDRGALFF. CDR3 in DNA: TGTGCCAGTAGTATAGACAGGGGTGCCCTGTTTTTT.

This chain uses TRBV29-1 with TRBJ1-1; perhaps TRBD1 as D (6 bases). The CDR3 covers 11 residues. Per germline, CDR1 SQVTM and CDR2 ANQGSEA. V lost 8 bases and J 1 base, leaving 8 bases between the germline ends. DNA for the CDR3: TGCAGCTCCAGGGGGAACACTGAAGCTTTCTTT. Translated, it gives CSSRGNTEAFF.

This clonotype has at least ten counts. V is TRBV20-1 and J is TRBJ1-2, with D maybe TRBD1 (5 bases). From germline, CDR1 is DFQATT and CDR2 SNEGSKA (reference sequence). There are 12 residues in the CDR3. The V end lost 0 bases, the J end lost 8 bases, and 10 bases lay between the germline ends. The chain's CDR3 is CSARDPRDGYTF. CDR3 DNA: TGCAGTGCTAGAGATCCTAGGGACGGCTACACCTTC.

To note about this clonotype: A read error may explain this, as a much larger clone is one base away. The chain joins TRBV13 to TRBJ1-2; D unclear. Germline V gene sequence: CDR1 PRHDT, CDR2 FYEKMQ (reference sequence). This CDR3 has 12 amino acids. For the CDR3, the DNA is TGTGTCAGCAGCGCCGACGGCTATGGCTACACCTTC. The encoded protein is CVSSADGYGYTF.

This clonotype occurred many times. The rearrangement joins TRBV2 to TRBJ1-2; possibly TRBD1 for D (5 bases). The CDR3 spans 14 residues. Germline V CDR1 and CDR2: SNHLY, FYNNEI. V lost 4 bases and J 8 bases, leaving 17 bases between the germline ends. CDR3 nucleotides: TGTGCCAGCAGTGGGGGACTTGACCGGTGGGGCTACACCTTC. Its protein product is CASSGGLDRWGYTF. Full variable domain (remainder filled in from reference TRBV2 and TRBJ1-2): EPEVTQTPSHQVTQMGQEVILRCVPISNHLYFYWYRQILGQKVEFLVSFYNNEISEKSEIFDDQFSVERPDGSNFTLKIRSTKLEDSAMYFCASSGGLDRWGYTFGSGTRLTVV.

The chain recombines TRBV5-8 with TRBJ2-2; D not certain. Germline V gene lookup returns CDR1 SGHTS and CDR2 YDEGEE. Trimming removed 0 bases from V and 6 bases from J, with 9 bases in between. The CDR3 totals 14 residues. CDR3 sequence reads: CASSLGSGSGELFF. As DNA, the CDR3 is TGTGCCAGCAGCTTGGGCTCGGGCTCCGGGGAGCTGTTTTTT.

The chain couples TRBV5-1 to TRBJ2-7; 9 positions match TRBD2. Per germline, CDR1 SGHRS and CDR2 YFSETQ. The ends lost 6 bases at V and 2 bases at J; junction bases unmatched: 9. The CDR3 loop spans 15 amino acids. The CDR3 region has the DNA TGCGCCAGCACCTCTACTAGCGGGCCTACCTACGAGCAGTACTTC. It yields the protein CASTSTSGPTYEQYF. The complete variable domain, with remaining parts taken from reference TRBV5-1 and TRBJ2-7, reads KAGVTQTPRYLIKTRGQQVTLSCSPISGHRSVSWYQQTPGQGLQFLFEYFSETQRNKGNFPGRFSGRQFSNSRSEMNVSTLELGDSALYLCASTSTSGPTYEQYFGPGTRLTVT.

This clonotype was counted ten times or more. The chain couples TRBV25-1 to TRBJ1-2, with 9 bases matching TRBD1. After removal of 6 bases from V and 5 bases from J, the junction contained 7 bases not matched to a gene. This CDR3 contains 14 residues. Germline V gene data show CDR1 as MGHDK and CDR2 as SYGVNS. The CDR3 sequence: CASRSDRGRYGYTF. Here the CDR3 DNA reads TGTGCCAGCAGATCGGACAGGGGACGGTATGGCTACACCTTC.

This clonotype showed up many times. The chain employs TRBV15 and TRBJ2-7; 7 bases are a match to TRBD1. Per germline, CDR1 LNHNV and CDR2 YYDKDF (reference sequence). Trimming took 0 bases from V and 6 from J; bases not matched to a gene: 8. The length of the CDR3 is 15 residues. The CDR3 region has the DNA TGTGCCACCAGCAGAGATTTGGGAAGACAGGGCGAGCAGTACTTC. The encoded protein is CATSRDLGRQGEQYF. The entire variable domain, with the rest obtained from reference TRBV15 and TRBJ2-7, is as follows: DAMVIQNPRYQVTQFGKPVTLSCSQTLNHNVMYWYQQKSSQAPKLLFHYYDKDFNNEADTPDNFQSRRPNTSFCFLDIRSPGLGDTAMYLCATSRDLGRQGEQYFGPGTRLTVT.

The V and J genes are TRBV6-1 and TRBJ2-7, with D perhaps matching TRBD2 (7 bases). Deletions cut 5 bases from V and 2 bases from J, with 13 bases between. Germline V CDR1 and CDR2: MNHNS, SASEGT. The CDR3 length is 14 residues. Written as DNA, the CDR3 is TGTGCCAGCAGTCTCTGGCGGGGGCCCTACGAGCAGTACTTC. It is translated as CASSLWRGPYEQYF.

This clonotype was seen a few times. This chain joins TRBV7-2 and TRBJ1-1, with unresolved D. There are 11 residues in the CDR3. The ends were cut back, 1 base at V and 11 bases at J, with 8 bases in the middle. CDR1 is SGHTA, CDR2 FQGNSA, per germline. CDR3 nucleotide sequence: TGTGCCAGCAGCTTAGGACTCACTGCTTTCTTT. The encoded protein is CASSLGLTAFF.

The rearrangement uses TRBV25-1 and TRBJ2-5; perhaps TRBD2 as D (6 bases). The CDR3 spans 14 residues. Germline V gene data show CDR1 as MGHDK and CDR2 as SYGVNS. The ends were cut back, 2 bases at V and 10 bases at J, with 17 bases in the middle. The DNA for the CDR3 is TGTGCCAGCAGTGAAGTGGGCGGGGAACGGGACCAGTACTTC. It is translated as CASSEVGGERDQYF. The complete variable domain, with remaining parts taken from reference TRBV25-1 and TRBJ2-5, reads EADIYQTPRYLVIGTGKKITLECSQTMGHDKMYWYQQDPGMELHLIHYSYGVNSTEKGDLSSESTVSRIRTEHFPLTLESARPSHTSQYLCASSEVGGERDQYFGPGTRLLVL.

This clonotype was seen at least ten times. The chain is built from TRBV2 and TRBJ1-2; tentatively, D is TRBD1 (5 bases). Trimming left V 0 bases short and J 2 bases short, with 10 bases between. CDR3 length equals 15 residues. Germline CDR1 and CDR2: SNHLY and FYNNEI. The CDR3 spells CASSEAATANYGYTF. In DNA, the CDR3 is TGTGCCAGCAGTGAAGCGGCGACAGCCAACTATGGCTACACCTTC.

The CDR3 DNA reads as TGCAGCGTTATTGGTGGCAATGAAAAACTGTTTTTT. Translating gives CSVIGGNEKLFF. The chain recombines TRBV29-1 with TRBJ1-4; D unresolved. This CDR3 contains 12 residues. The V gene lost 5 bases and the J gene lost 5 bases, with 9 bases spanning the gap. Per the germline V gene, CDR1 is SQVTM and CDR2 is ANQGSEA.

The gene calls are TRBV5-1 and TRBJ1-3; D may be TRBD1 (5 bases). Trimming took off 1 base at V and 2 bases at J, with 13 bases between the two ends. The germline V gene encodes CDR1 SGHRS and CDR2 YFSETQ. The CDR3 runs 16 residues. CDR3 residues: CASSLMAGQAGNTIYF. Written as DNA, the CDR3 is TGCGCCAGCAGCTTGATGGCAGGGCAAGCTGGAAACACCATATATTTT.

The chain employs TRBV10-3 and TRBJ1-6, with 7 bases matching TRBD1. This CDR3 spans 15 amino acids. The V segment lost 2 bases and the J segment 9 bases; nucleotides outside the gene matches: 7. The germline V gene has CDR1 ENHRY and CDR2 SYGVKD. The CDR3 spells CAISEGTGVGSPLHF. CDR3 nucleotides: TGTGCCATCAGTGAGGGAACAGGGGTCGGTTCACCCCTCCACTTT.